The TCR beta chain described here comes from a study of cytomegalovirus exposure and HLA in healthy donors. Study results and caveats: Both high specificity and high sensitivity reportedly marked the classifier's diagnosis of cytomegalovirus status. Previous analysis showed most TCR beta V segments were productive about 87% or about 30% of the time. TCR beta chains numbering under 200 were designated cytomegalovirus-associated. Excluded were some V segments that proved indistinguishable, including TRBV6-2 and TRBV6-3.

Vbeta (60) and Jbeta (13) primers were used in the PCR. The protocol was immunoSEQ multiplex PCR, while the TCRdb copy is restricted to in-frame clones and leaves out a portion. Of approximately 160,000 clones in the sample, about four fifths are singletons; the top ten hold approximately 6.7%. Germline loops: CDR1 SNHLY, CDR2 FYNNEI. V shed 7 bases, J shed 5 bases, and the junction held 16 bases outside the gene matches. This CDR3 has 18 residues. As for this clone: What it binds is unknown.

The gene calls are TRBV2 and TRBJ2-5; TRBD2 agrees at 13 bases. The clonotype was recovered from a young man in good health and CMV-seropositive. The sequenced material came from PBMCs. CDR3 sequence (DNA): TGTGCCAGCACCACCGACCGGACTAGCGGGAGTTTAGGGGAGACCCAGTACTTC. Amino acids: CASTTDRTSGSLGETQYF. The full variable domain, completed using reference TRBV2 and TRBJ2-5, is EPEVTQTPSHQVTQMGQEVILRCVPISNHLYFYWYRQILGQKVEFLVSFYNNEISEKSEIFDDQFSVERPDGSNFTLKIRSTKLEDSAMYFCASTTDRTSGSLGETQYFGPGTRLLVL.